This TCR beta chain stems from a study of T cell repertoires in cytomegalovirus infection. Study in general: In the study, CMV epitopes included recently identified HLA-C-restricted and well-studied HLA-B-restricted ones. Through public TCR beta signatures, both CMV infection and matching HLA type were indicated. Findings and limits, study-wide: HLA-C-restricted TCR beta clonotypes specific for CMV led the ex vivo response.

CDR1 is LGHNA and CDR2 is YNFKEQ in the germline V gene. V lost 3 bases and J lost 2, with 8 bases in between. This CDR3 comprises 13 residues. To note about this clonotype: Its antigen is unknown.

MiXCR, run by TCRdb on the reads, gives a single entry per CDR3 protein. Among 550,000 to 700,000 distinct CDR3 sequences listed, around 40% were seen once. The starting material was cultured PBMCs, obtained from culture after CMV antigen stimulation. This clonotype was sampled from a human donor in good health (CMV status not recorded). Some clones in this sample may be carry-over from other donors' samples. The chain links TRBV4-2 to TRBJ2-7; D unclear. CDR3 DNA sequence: TGTGCCAGCAGCCACGGCGGAACCTACGAGCAGTACTTC. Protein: CASSHGGTYEQYF.